These 20 T cell receptor beta chains came from one sample sequenced in a study of blood T cells in healthy people across ages (dated by TCRdb to the mid-2010s). Library creation used 5' RACE. This sample was sequenced with an Illumina HiSeq 2500. The second PCR ran for about 6 to 12 cycles and used a J-beta primer mix along with a sample-barcoded 5' primer. In TCRdb, the public reads were trimmed at Q25 with fastp and aligned with MiXCR, with productive beta chains retained. Each CDR3 protein gets just one entry, which takes the most common genes and DNA from the rows behind it. In this sample the table shows around 1.5 million distinct CDR3 sequences, around 59% of which occur a single time. The top ten clonotypes cover about 6.3% of the sample. Sequenced material: blood. These receptors all come from a man aged 18-30 years in good health.

The V and J genes are TRBV20-1 and TRBJ2-7; 8 bases match TRBD2. The DNA end is a closer match to TRBJ2-5, so the J assignment may be wrong. The CDR3 contains 14 residues. Germline V gene lookup returns CDR1 DFQATT and CDR2 SNEGSKA (reference sequence). Written as DNA, the CDR3 is TGCAGTGCTCCGCGGCGAGCGGGAGTCGAGACCCAGTACTTC. This gives the protein CSAPRRAGVETQYF.

V gene TRBV7-2 combines with J gene TRBJ2-1; weak D call: TRBD2 (5 bases). CDR1 and CDR2 (germline): SGHTA, FQGNSA. The CDR3 spans 13 residues. Trimming took 6 bases from V and 8 from J, leaving 14 bases between them. CDR3 DNA sequence: TGTGCCAGCAGTCGAGGGTTTAACGATGAGCAGTTCTTC. This encodes CASSRGFNDEQFF.

V gene TRBV27 combines with J gene TRBJ1-1; no clear D. The CDR3 is made up of 12 amino acids. CDR1 is MNHEY and CDR2 is SMNVEV in the germline V gene (reference sequence). Trimming removed 6 bases at V and 8 bases at J, with 13 bases between. This CDR3 is CASREGSSEAFF. In nucleotides, the CDR3 is TGTGCCAGCAGGGAGGGTTCCTCAGAAGCTTTCTTT.

The V call is TRBV20-1, the J call TRBJ2-5; D might be TRBD1 (5 bases). The V end lost 5 bases, the J end lost 2 bases, and 15 bases lay between the germline ends. The CDR3 runs to 14 residues. Germline V gene sequence: CDR1 DFQATT, CDR2 SNEGSKA (reference sequence). This chain's CDR3 is CSAHAADSQETQYF. The CDR3 DNA sequence: TGCAGTGCTCACGCCGCCGACAGTCAAGAGACCCAGTACTTC.

The chain combines TRBV29-1 with TRBJ2-1; possible D gene TRBD2, 6 bases. Germline CDR1 reads SQVTM; CDR2 reads ANQGSEA. This CDR3 has 14 residues. V lost 1 base, J lost 12 bases, and 19 bases lay in between. The CDR3 sequence: CSVEGGGKGSGQFF. The CDR3 bases are TGCAGCGTTGAAGGGGGCGGGAAAGGGTCAGGGCAGTTCTTC.

V and J are TRBV6-2 or TRBV6-3 and TRBJ1-1; D might be TRBD1 (5 bases). V was cut by 5 bases and J by 10 bases, with 20 bases left in between. This CDR3 has 14 amino acids. Germline-derived CDR1 and CDR2 are MNHEY and SVGEGT. The CDR3: CASSPDSNLLSAFF. The CDR3, as DNA: TGTGCCAGCAGTCCCGACAGCAACCTCCTATCAGCTTTCTTT.

This chain uses TRBV3-1 with TRBJ2-1, with a weak D call TRBD2 (5 bases). V was clipped by 1 base and J by 4 bases, with 11 bases between them. CDR1 is LGHDT and CDR2 is YNNKEL in the germline V gene (reference sequence). The CDR3 totals 15 residues. The CDR3 nucleotides read TGTGCCAGCAGCCAAGGGGCTAGCCCATACAATGAGCAGTTCTTC. Translated, it gives CASSQGASPYNEQFF.

J is TRBJ1-4 and V is TRBV7-8; maybe TRBD1 (5 bases). Trimming stripped 1 base from V and 4 bases from J, with 13 bases between. The length of the CDR3 is 16 residues. Looked up from germline, CDR1 is SGHVS and CDR2 is FQNEAQ. The CDR3 protein is CASSLVGQIYNEKLFF. DNA for the CDR3: TGTGCCAGCAGCTTAGTGGGGCAGATATATAATGAAAAACTGTTTTTT.

The table lists this clonotype with a few counts. The rearrangement uses TRBV10-3 and TRBJ2-1; the match to TRBD2 covers 8 bases. The trim removed 6 bases at V and 4 bases at J, leaving 2 bases unmatched. Per germline, CDR1 ENHRY and CDR2 SYGVKD. The CDR3 spans 13 residues. CDR3 protein: CAISRLAYNEQFF. CDR3 bases: TGTGCCATCAGCCGACTAGCGTACAATGAGCAGTTCTTC.

This chain joins TRBV10-3 and TRBJ2-3; the match to TRBD2 covers 8 bases. This CDR3 has 17 amino acids. CDR1 and CDR2 from the germline V gene are ENHRY and SYGVKD. V shed 2 bases and J 6 bases; nucleotides not matched to a gene: 13. In DNA, the CDR3 is TGTGCCATCAGTGAGCCTTCCGGGGGGGTAGAGAGTGATACGCAGTATTTT. Residues: CAISEPSGGVESDTQYF.

Only a few counts were recorded for this clonotype. This chain uses TRBV9 with TRBJ2-7; no reliable D call. This CDR3 contains 14 residues. The germline V gene has CDR1 SGDLS and CDR2 YYNGEE. V was shortened by 0 bases and J by 1 base, with 8 bases between the two germline ends. The CDR3 DNA reads TGTGCCAGCAGCGTAGACGGCATTTCCTACGAGCAGTACTTC. Protein product: CASSVDGISYEQYF.

V and J are TRBV5-1 and TRBJ2-1; no clear D gene. Per germline, CDR1 SGHRS and CDR2 YFSETQ. Trimming shortened V by 4 bases and J by 6 bases, and 11 bases separated the two germline ends. The CDR3 is 13 amino acids. The CDR3 DNA sequence: TGCGCCAGCAGCGCGATTGTTTCCAATGAGCAGTTCTTC. Amino acid sequence: CASSAIVSNEQFF.

This clonotype was picked up one time. V is TRBV12-5 and J is TRBJ1-5; no definite D call. The CDR3 loop spans 15 amino acids. Deletions cut 1 base from V and 4 bases from J, with 11 bases between. The germline CDR1 and CDR2 sequences are LGHNT and FRNRAP. The CDR3 DNA reads as TGTGCTAGTGGTTTGGACCGGGCCCTAAATCAGCCCCAGCATTTT. Translated, it gives CASGLDRALNQPQHF.

This clonotype was counted only a few times. The gene calls are TRBV2 and TRBJ2-1, with D perhaps TRBD2 (6 bases). In germline, CDR1 is SNHLY, CDR2 FYNNEI. This CDR3 has 14 residues. Between the trimmed V and J ends, which lost 1 base and 9 bases, there was a span of 13 bases. The DNA of the CDR3 is TGTGCCAGCAGTGAAGGGACCGTGGGGGGTGAGCAGTTCTTC. Its protein product is CASSEGTVGGEQFF.

This clonotype was observed a few times. This chain connects TRBV3-1 to TRBJ2-7; D unresolved. Germline V gene data show CDR1 as LGHDT and CDR2 as YNNKEL (reference sequence). CDR3 length: 12 residues. The V end was cut by 0 bases, the J end by 6 bases, with 6 bases between. The DNA of the CDR3 is TGTGCCAGCAGCCAAGACATTACCGAGCAGTACTTC. Residues: CASSQDITEQYF.

The V gene is TRBV28, the J gene TRBJ1-1; perhaps TRBD1 as D (5 bases). This CDR3 has 14 amino acids. V was clipped by 5 bases and J by 7 bases, with 17 bases between them. In germline, CDR1 is MDHEN, CDR2 SYDVKM. The CDR3 spells CASSPLRAAGEAFF. In nucleotides, the CDR3 is TGTGCCAGCAGTCCCCTCAGGGCTGCCGGTGAAGCTTTCTTT. Drawing the rest from reference TRBV28 and TRBJ1-1, the complete variable domain is DVKVTQSSRYLVKRTGEKVFLECVQDMDHENMFWYRQDPGLGLRLIYFSYDVKMKEKGDIPEGYSVSREKKERFSLILESASTNQTSMYLCASSPLRAAGEAFFGQGTRLTVV.

This sequence joins TRBV18 and TRBJ1-4; 9 nucleotides align to TRBD1. The CDR3 is 15 amino acids. Looked up from germline, CDR1 is KGHSH and CDR2 is LQKENI. Trimming cost V 5 bases and J 8 bases; bases outside gene matches: 9. The DNA of the CDR3 is TGTGCCAGCTCAACCGGACAGGGGAGGGGAGAAAAACTGTTTTTT. It specifies CASSTGQGRGEKLFF.

The genes are TRBV5-1 and TRBJ2-2, with 9 bases fitting TRBD1. The V gene's germline CDR1 is SGHRS and CDR2 YFSETQ. V lost 4 bases to trimming and J lost 3 bases; unmatched junction nucleotides: 4. The CDR3 loop spans 15 amino acids. The CDR3 is CASSPGTGYTGELFF. The CDR3 DNA is TGCGCCAGCAGCCCCGGGACAGGGTACACCGGGGAGCTGTTTTTT.

In its sample, this clonotype was seen a few times. CDR3 nucleotides: TGCAGTGCTAGAGATCACCGGGACATTGGCGAGACCCAGTACTTC. It translates to CSARDHRDIGETQYF. The chain links TRBV20-1 to TRBJ2-7; D perhaps matches TRBD1 (6 bases). The J call may be incorrect, as the DNA end agrees better with TRBJ2-5. The CDR3 is 15 residues long. The germline gives CDR1 DFQATT, CDR2 SNEGSKA (reference sequence).

This clonotype was found a few times. The chain recombines TRBV20-1 with TRBJ2-1; tentative D call: TRBD1 (6 bases). The length of the CDR3 is 13 residues. Germline loops: CDR1 DFQATT, CDR2 SNEGSKA (reference sequence). V lost 6 bases to trimming and J lost 8 bases, with 17 bases between them. In DNA form, the CDR3 reads TGCAGTGCGCCGGGCTTGGGGACATATGAGCAGTTCTTC. Its translation: CSAPGLGTYEQFF.